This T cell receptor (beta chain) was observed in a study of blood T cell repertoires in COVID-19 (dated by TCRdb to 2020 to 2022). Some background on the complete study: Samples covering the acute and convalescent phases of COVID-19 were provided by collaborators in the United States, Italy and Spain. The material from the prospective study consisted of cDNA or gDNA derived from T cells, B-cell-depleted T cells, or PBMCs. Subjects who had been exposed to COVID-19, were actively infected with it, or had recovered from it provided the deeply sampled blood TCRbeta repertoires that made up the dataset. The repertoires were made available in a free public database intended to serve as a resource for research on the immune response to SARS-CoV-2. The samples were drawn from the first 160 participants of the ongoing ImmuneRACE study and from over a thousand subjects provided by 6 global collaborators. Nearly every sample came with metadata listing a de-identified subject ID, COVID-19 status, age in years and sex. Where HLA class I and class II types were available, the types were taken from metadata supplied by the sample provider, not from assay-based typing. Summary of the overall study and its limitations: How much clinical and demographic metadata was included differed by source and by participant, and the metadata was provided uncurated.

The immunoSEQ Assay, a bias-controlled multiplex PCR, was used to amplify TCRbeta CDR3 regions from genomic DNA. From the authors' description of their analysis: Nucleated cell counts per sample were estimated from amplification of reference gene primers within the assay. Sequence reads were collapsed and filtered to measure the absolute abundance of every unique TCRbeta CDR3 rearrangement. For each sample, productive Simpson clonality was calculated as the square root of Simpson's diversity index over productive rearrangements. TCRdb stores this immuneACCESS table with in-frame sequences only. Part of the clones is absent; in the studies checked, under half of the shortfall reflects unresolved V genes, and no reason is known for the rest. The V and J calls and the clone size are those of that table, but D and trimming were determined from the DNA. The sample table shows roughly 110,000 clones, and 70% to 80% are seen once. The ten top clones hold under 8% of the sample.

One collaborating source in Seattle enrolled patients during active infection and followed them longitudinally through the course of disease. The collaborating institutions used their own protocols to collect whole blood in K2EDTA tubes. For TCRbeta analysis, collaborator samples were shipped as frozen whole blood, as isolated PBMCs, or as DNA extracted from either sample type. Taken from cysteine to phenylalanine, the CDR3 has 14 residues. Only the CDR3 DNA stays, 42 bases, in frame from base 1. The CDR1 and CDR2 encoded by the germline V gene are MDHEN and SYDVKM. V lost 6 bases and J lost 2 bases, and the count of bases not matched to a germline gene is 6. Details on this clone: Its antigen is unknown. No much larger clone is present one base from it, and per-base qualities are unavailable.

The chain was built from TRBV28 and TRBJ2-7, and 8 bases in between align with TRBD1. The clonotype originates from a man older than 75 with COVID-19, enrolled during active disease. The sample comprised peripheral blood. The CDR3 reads CASSNPGQAYEQYF. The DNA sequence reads TGTGCCAGCAGCAATCCGGGACAGGCCTACGAGCAGTACTTC.